This T cell receptor (beta chain) was sequenced during a study of T cell changes during pregnancy in multiple sclerosis. The assay was immunoSEQ multiplex PCR, and TCRdb's table has in-frame clones only and misses some. Of 60,000 to 75,000 clones in the sample, around 92% were seen once. This receptor was taken from a female donor with multiple sclerosis, enrolled in a pregnancy study. The sequencing used peripheral blood, collected after pregnancy.

This CDR3 reads CASSDRQNTEAFF. The CDR3 nucleotides are TGTGCCAGCTCAGACAGGCAGAACACTGAAGCTTTCTTT. The chain uses TRBV18 and TRBJ1-1; D may be TRBD1 (6 bases). This CDR3 has 13 amino acids. The germline V and J ends were trimmed by 5 bases and 1 base, with 8 bases remaining between them. CDR1 is KGHSH and CDR2 is LQKENI in the germline V gene.